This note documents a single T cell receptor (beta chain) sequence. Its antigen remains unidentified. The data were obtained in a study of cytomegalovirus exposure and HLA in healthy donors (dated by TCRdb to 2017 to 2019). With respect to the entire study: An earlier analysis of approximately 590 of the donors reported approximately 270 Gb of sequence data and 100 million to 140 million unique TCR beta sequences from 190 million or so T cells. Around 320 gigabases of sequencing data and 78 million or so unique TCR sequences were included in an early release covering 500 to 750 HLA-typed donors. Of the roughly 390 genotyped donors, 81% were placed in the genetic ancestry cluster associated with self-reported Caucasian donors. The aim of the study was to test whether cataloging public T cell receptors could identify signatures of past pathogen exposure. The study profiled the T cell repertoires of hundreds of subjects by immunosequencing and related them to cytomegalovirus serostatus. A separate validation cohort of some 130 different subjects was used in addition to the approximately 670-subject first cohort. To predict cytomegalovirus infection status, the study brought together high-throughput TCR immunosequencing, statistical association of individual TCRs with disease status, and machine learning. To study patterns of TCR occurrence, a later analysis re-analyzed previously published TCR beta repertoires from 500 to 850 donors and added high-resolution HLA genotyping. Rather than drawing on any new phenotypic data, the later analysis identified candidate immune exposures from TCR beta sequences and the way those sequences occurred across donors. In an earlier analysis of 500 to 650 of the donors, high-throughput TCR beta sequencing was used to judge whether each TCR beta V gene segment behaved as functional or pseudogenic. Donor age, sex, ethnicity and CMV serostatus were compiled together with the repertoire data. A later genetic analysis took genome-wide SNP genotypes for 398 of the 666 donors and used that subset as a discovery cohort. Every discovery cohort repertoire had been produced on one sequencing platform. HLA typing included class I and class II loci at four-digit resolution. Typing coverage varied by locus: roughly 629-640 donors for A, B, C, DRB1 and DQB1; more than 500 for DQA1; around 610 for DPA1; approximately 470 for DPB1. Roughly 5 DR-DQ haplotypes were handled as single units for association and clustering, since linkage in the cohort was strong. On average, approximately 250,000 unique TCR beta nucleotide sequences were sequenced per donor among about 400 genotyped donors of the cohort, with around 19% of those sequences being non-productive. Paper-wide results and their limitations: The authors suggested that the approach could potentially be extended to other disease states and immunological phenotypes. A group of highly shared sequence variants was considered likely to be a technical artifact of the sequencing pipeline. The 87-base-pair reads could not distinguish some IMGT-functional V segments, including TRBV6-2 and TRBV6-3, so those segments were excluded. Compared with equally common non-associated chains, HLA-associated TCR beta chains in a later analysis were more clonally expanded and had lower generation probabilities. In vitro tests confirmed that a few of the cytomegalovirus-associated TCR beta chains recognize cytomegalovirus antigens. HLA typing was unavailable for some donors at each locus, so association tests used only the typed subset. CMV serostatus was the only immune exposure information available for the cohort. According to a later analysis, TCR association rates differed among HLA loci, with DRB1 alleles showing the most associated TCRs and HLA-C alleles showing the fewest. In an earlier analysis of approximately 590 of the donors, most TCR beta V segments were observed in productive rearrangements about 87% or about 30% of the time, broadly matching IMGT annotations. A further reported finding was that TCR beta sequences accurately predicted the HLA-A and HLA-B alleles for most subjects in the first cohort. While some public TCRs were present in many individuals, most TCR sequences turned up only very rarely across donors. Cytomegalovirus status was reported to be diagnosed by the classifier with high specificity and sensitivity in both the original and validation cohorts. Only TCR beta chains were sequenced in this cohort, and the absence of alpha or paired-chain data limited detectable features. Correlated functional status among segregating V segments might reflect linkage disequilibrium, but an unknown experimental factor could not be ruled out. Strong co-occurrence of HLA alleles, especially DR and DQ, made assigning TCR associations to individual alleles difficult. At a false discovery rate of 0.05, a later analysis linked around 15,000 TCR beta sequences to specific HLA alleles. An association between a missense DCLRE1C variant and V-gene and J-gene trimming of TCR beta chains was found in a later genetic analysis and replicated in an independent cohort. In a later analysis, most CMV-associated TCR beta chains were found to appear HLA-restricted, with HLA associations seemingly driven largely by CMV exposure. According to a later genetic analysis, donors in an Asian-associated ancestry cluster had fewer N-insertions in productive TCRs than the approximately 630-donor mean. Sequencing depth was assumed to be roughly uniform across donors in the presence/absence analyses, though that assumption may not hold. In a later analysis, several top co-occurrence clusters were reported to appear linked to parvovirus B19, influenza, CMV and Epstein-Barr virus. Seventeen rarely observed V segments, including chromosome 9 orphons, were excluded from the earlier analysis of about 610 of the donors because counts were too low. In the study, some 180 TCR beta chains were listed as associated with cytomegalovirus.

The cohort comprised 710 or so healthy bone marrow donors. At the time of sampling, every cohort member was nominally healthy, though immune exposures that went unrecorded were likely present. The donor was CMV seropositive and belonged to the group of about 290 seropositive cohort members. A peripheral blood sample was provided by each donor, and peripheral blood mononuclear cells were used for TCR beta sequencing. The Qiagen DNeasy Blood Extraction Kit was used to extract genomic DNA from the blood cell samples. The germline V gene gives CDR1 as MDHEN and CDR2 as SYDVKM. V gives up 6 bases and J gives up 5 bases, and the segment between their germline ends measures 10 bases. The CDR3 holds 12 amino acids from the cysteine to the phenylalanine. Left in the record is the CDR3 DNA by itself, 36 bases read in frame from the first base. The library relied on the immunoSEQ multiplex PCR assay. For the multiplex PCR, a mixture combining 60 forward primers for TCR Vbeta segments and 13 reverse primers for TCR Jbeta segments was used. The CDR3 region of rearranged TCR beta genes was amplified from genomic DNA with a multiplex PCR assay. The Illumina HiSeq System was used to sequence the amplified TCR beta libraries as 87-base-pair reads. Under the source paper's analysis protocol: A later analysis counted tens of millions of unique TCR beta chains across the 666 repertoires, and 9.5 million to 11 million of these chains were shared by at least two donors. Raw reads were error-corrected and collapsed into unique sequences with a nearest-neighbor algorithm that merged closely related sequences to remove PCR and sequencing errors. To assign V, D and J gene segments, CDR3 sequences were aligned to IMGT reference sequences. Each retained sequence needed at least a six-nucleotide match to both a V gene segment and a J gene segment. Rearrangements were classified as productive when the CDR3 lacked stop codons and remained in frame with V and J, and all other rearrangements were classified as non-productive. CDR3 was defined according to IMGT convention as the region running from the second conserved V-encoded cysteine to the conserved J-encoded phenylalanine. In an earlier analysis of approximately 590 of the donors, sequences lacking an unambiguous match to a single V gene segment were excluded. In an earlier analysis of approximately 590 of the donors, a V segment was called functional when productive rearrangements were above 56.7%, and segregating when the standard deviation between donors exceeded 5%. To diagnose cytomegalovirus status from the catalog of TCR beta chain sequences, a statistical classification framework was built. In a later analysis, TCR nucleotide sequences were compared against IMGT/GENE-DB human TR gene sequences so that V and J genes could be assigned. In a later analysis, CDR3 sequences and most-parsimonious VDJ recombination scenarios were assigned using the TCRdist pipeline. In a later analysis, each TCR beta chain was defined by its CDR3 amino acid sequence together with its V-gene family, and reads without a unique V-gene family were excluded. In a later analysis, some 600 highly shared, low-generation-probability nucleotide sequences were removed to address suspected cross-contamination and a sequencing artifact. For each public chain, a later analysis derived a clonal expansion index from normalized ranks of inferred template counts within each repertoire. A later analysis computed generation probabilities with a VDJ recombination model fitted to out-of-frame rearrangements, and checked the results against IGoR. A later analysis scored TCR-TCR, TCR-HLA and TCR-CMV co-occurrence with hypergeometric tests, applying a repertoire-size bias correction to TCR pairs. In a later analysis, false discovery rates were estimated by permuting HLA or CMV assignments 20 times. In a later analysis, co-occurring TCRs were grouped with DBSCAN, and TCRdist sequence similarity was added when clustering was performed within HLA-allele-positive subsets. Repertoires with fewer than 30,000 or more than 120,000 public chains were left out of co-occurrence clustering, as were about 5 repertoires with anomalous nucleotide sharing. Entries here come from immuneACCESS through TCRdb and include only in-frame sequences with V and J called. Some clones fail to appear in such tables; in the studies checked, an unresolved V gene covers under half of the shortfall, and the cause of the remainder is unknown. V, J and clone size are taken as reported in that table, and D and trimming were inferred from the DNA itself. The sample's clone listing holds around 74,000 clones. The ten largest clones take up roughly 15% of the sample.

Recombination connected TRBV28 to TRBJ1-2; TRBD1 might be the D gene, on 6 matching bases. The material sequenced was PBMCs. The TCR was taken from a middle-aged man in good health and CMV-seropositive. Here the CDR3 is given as CASSRGGYGYTF. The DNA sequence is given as TGTGCCAGCAGCAGGGGCGGGTATGGCTACACCTTC.